One sample yielded the 9 T cell receptor beta chains listed below, sequenced in a study of cytotoxic CD8 clonotypes in ibrutinib-treated CLL. Assay: immunoSEQ multiplex PCR; the TCRdb copy retains only in-frame clones and omits some. This sample has about 130,000 clones; roughly 84% occur once, and the top ten carry roughly 3.5%. Sequences were derived from PBMCs, sampled after 24 months of ibrutinib treatment. Receptor source: a human donor with chronic lymphocytic leukemia.

The genes are TRBV30 and TRBJ2-7, with D unresolved. V lost 4 bases, J lost 7 bases, and 11 bases lay in between. This CDR3 has 11 residues. Germline V gives CDR1 GTSNPN, CDR2 SVGIG (reference sequence). CDR3 DNA sequence: TGTGCCTGGACTGACTCTATGGAGCAGTACTTC. Its translation: CAWTDSMEQYF.

DNA of the CDR3: TGTGCCAGCAGTTTATCGGGAGGGACTGGAAACACCATATATTTT. This codes for CASSLSGGTGNTIYF. This chain connects TRBV27 to TRBJ1-3; D remains ambiguous. CDR3 length: 15 amino acids. In germline, CDR1 is MNHEY, CDR2 SMNVEV (reference sequence). The germline V and J ends were trimmed by 0 bases and 2 bases, with 8 bases remaining between them.

Worth noting for this clone: The same CDR3 can be traced to other DNA sequences in this sample. The rearrangement joins TRBV6-6 to TRBJ2-3, with D perhaps matching TRBD2 (5 bases). Trimming left V 3 bases short and J 2 bases short, with 9 bases between. Germline V gives CDR1 MNHNY, CDR2 SVGAGI (reference sequence). The CDR3 spans 14 residues. CDR3: CASSYSRDTDTQYF. The CDR3 DNA sequence: TGTGCCAGCAGTTATTCCCGGGACACAGATACGCAGTATTTT.

The chain links TRBV18 to TRBJ1-4; 9 bases match TRBD1. CDR1 is KGHSH, CDR2 LQKENI, per germline. Trimming removed 6 bases from V and 3 bases from J; junction bases left unmatched: 8. This CDR3 comprises 16 residues. The CDR3 sequence is CASSPRGDRANEKLFF. CDR3 DNA sequence: TGTGCCAGCTCCCCTCGAGGGGACAGGGCTAATGAAAAACTGTTTTTT.

The chain combines TRBV4-1 with TRBJ2-7; D unclear. There are 15 residues in the CDR3. The V end was cut by 4 bases, the J end by 3 bases, with 16 bases between. CDR1 and CDR2 (germline): MGHRA, YSYEKL. CDR3 nucleotides: TGCGCCAGCAGCCCCTTAGTGGGCGAGAGCTACGAGCAGTACTTC. As protein: CASSPLVGESYEQYF.

This chain links TRBV12-2 with TRBJ1-4. TRBV12-2 is labeled a pseudogene. The CDR3 has 16 residues. The CDR3: CASRLDPDQTNEKLFF. CDR3 coding DNA: TGTGCAAGTCGCTTAGATCCGGACCAAACTAATGAAAAACTGTTTTTT.

The chain employs TRBV10-2 and TRBJ1-5; TRBD1 matches at 9 bases. The CDR3 runs to 13 residues. Germline CDR1 WSHSY, CDR2 SAAADI. V shed 7 bases, J shed 6 bases, and the junction held 4 bases outside the gene matches. This chain's CDR3 is CASTPGQGQPQHF. In nucleotides, the CDR3 is TGCGCCAGCACCCCGGGACAGGGTCAGCCCCAGCATTTT.

The V and J genes are TRBV30 and TRBJ2-7, with unresolved D. Deletions cut 2 bases from V and 6 bases from J, with 5 bases between. Germline CDR1 and CDR2: GTSNPN and SVGIG (reference sequence). This CDR3 has 10 amino acids. CDR3 sequence (DNA): TGTGCCTGGAGTAGGGCCGAGCAGTACTTC. Translated: CAWSRAEQYF.

The rearrangement links TRBV7-3 to TRBJ2-7, with D perhaps TRBD1 (5 bases). The length of the CDR3 is 12 residues. Trimming left V 4 bases short and J 3 bases short, with 7 bases between. Per the germline V gene, CDR1 is SGHTA and CDR2 is FQGTGA. DNA for the CDR3: TGTGCCAGCAGCTCCCAGGGCTACGAGCAGTACTTC. As protein: CASSSQGYEQYF.